The 2 T cell receptor beta chains below all came from one sample that was sequenced in a study of regulatory T cells in long-lasting Graves disease. Combining iRepertoire HTBI primers with Arm-PCR of CDR3 regions, the authors built TCR beta libraries. Each CDR3 protein gets one entry after TCRdb re-called the multiplex PCR reads with MiXCR. This repertoire shows about 500,000 distinct CDR3 sequences, approximately 12% found once; its top ten account for 8% to 10%. The time point: newly diagnosed GD, antithyroid drugs for less than 3 months. PBMC-extracted RNA yielded the TCR library. The same sample was also used in a study of T cells in Graves' hyperthyroidism and ophthalmopathy.

Sample: peripheral blood mononuclear cells (PBMCs), taken at new diagnosis, from a patient treated with antithyroid drugs. These receptors all stem from a young woman with Graves disease.

This clonotype came up many times. The V and J genes are TRBV11-2 and TRBJ2-3, with 7 bases that match TRBD2. This CDR3 region has 14 residues. Germline values: CDR1 SGHAT, CDR2 FQNNGV. V lost 6 bases, J lost 6 bases, and 9 bases stayed unmatched. The CDR3 is CASRKIQGGDTQYF. The CDR3 nucleotides read TGTGCCAGCAGGAAAATTCAGGGAGGGGATACGCAGTATTTT.

This chain connects TRBV6-2 or TRBV6-3 to TRBJ1-1, with D uncertain. The V and J ends lost 0 bases and 8 bases respectively, with 10 bases between them. The CDR3 has 13 amino acids. Germline-derived CDR1 and CDR2 are MNHEY and SVGEGT. The CDR3 coding sequence is TGTGCCAGCAGTTACTCTCCGGAGTTGGAAGCTTTCTTT. Its translation: CASSYSPELEAFF.